This T cell receptor beta chain was sequenced in a study of blood T cells in healthy people across ages. Broader study findings: No conclusive comparison of naive versus antigen-experienced cells was possible with unsorted PBMCs. Roughly linear declines in TCR beta diversity per million T cells occurred with age. Because donor CMV status was unknown, expanded clonotype changes were possibly confounded.

Each sample used at least 6 million PBMCs. Primers used in a second PCR of roughly 7 to 12 cycles were a sample-barcoded 5' primer and a J-beta primer mix. TCRdb independently ran MiXCR on the 5' RACE reads; one entry per CDR3 protein. The table has approximately 900,000 distinct CDR3 sequences, approximately 49% seen once. This clonotype showed up just once. Its matching antigen is unknown. V was clipped by 1 base and J by 1 base, with 17 bases between them. CDR1 LGHDT and CDR2 YNNKEL come from the germline V gene (reference sequence). This CDR3 is built from 18 residues. This sequence was found in a man aged 25 to 45 in good health. This chain joins TRBV3-1 and TRBJ2-1; possible D gene TRBD2, 6 bases. Sequencing input: blood. CDR3 region: CASSQANVRGRSYNEQFF. The DNA for the CDR3 is TGTGCCAGCAGCCAAGCGAACGTCCGGGGGAGATCCTACAATGAGCAGTTCTTC.